Reported below is one T cell receptor (beta chain). No antigen is known for it. The sample belongs to a study of T cells in Graves' hyperthyroidism and ophthalmopathy. Clinical symptoms, serum thyroxine, TRAb, thyroid ultrasound and orbital computed tomography informed diagnoses. The germline V gene has CDR1 SEHNR and CDR2 FQNEAQ (reference sequence). This CDR3 has 13 amino acids. Trimming shortened V by 7 bases and J by 0 bases, and 9 bases separated the two germline ends. Study-wide points: With a median lead of around 6.7 months before onset, the model predicted ophthalmopathy. Using 13 V-J features, a model discriminated ophthalmopathy from stable hyperthyroidism. Researchers found most expanded thyroid clonotypes above 0.001 in blood as well.

Authors of the study amplified TCR beta CDR3 regions from RNA transcripts. HTBI primers drove first-round RT-PCR of the TCR CDR3. Using its own MiXCR run on the multiplex PCR reads, TCRdb lists one record per CDR3 protein. The repertoire holds about 560,000 distinct CDR3 sequences, with roughly 17% as singletons. Sequenced material: blood. The receptor was isolated from a woman aged 18-35 years with Graves' hyperthyroidism. This sequence joins TRBV7-9 and TRBJ1-2; D is uncertain. CDR3 loop: CASTSVANYGYTF. CDR3 nucleotides: TGTGCCAGCACGTCAGTCGCTAACTATGGCTACACCTTC. The variable domain in full, completed from reference TRBV7-9 and TRBJ1-2, reads DTGVSQNPRHKITKRGQNVTFRCDPISEHNRLYWYRQTLGQGPEFLTYFQNEAQLEKSRLLSDRFSAERPKGSFSTLEIQRTEQGDSAMYLCASTSVANYGYTFGSGTRLTVV.